These T cell receptor beta chains were read from a single sample in a study of T cells in Graves' hyperthyroidism and ophthalmopathy. TCRdb re-called the multiplex PCR reads with MiXCR, one entry per CDR3 protein. The sample holds hundreds of thousands of distinct CDR3 sequences, just under 45% seen once. What was sequenced was peripheral blood or thyroid tissue (not recorded which). These receptor sequences come from an adult man with Graves' disease, either hyperthyroidism or ophthalmopathy (not recorded which). The CDR3 runs from the conserved cysteine through the conserved F or W. A D gene is named only where the DNA matches it firmly. Rows may omit the clone size; those that give it use once, few, many or a size class.

d_call	v_call	j_call	clone_size	cdr3_nt	cdr3_aa
.	TRBV7-2	TRBJ2-2	.	TGTGCCAGCAGCCAGAGCCCCACCGGGGAGCTGTTTTTT	CASSQSPTGELFF
.	TRBV9	TRBJ2-7	.	TGTGCCAGCAGCCCCGCCTGGGGCGAGCAGTACTTC	CASSPAWGEQYF
.	TRBV7-9	TRBJ2-7	.	TGTGCCAGCAGCTTAGCTAGGGGGGACTACGAGCAGTACTTC	CASSLARGDYEQYF
.	TRBV24-1	TRBJ1-5	many	TGTGCCACCAGTGAGGAAGGCAATCAGCCCCAGCATTTT	CATSEEGNQPQHF
.	TRBV5-1	TRBJ2-5	.	TGCGCCTGCGGGGCATCATACCAAGAGACCCAGTACTTC	CACGASYQETQYF
.	TRBV6-1	TRBJ1-3	.	TGTGCCAGCAGACGCCGGACAGCATCTGGAAACACCATATATTTT	CASRRRTASGNTIYF
.	TRBV12-5	TRBJ2-2	.	TGTGCTAGCAGGGCTGTCGGGGAGCTGTTTTTT	CASRAVGELFF
.	TRBV6-1	TRBJ2-5	.	TGTGCCAGCAGTGAAGTAGCGTGGGAGACCCAGTACTTC	CASSEVAWETQYF
.	TRBV5-5	TRBJ2-2	.	TGTGCCAGCAGACCAAGCGGGCCGAACACCGGGGAGCTGTTTTTT	CASRPSGPNTGELFF
TRBD1	TRBV24-1	TRBJ2-6	.	TGTGCCACCAGTGATTCGCCGGGACAGAGCCTCTTAAGGGGCAACGTCCTGACTTTC	CATSDSPGQSLLRGNVLTF
.	TRBV6-1	TRBJ1-1	.	TGTGCCAGCCGCCCACTTATGAACACTGAAGCTTTCTTT	CASRPLMNTEAFF